This entry lists 3 T cell receptor beta chains sequenced from one sample in a study of vaccination effects on CD4 cells after COVID-19. Their antigen targets remain unknown. Measured with immunoSEQ multiplex PCR; TCRdb has only the in-frame clones, and not every one. The sample yields fewer than 60,000 clones, approximately 72% seen once. CD4+ T cells were isolated after 10 days of culture. All participants had two doses of either the BNT162b2 or mRNA-1273 vaccine. The source material was CD4+ T cells from PBMCs cultured without peptide, sampled after COVID-19 vaccination. The receptors originated from a human donor who received a COVID-19 vaccine.

A few counts support this clone. The rearrangement uses TRBV6-1 and TRBJ1-1, with D unresolved. This CDR3 is built from 15 residues. The V and J ends lost 2 bases and 1 base respectively, with 11 bases between them. Germline V gene lookup returns CDR1 MNHNS and CDR2 SASEGT. In DNA form, the CDR3 reads TGTGCCAGCAGTGAATTACAGTGGAAGAACACTGAAGCTTTCTTT. Translation gives CASSELQWKNTEAFF.

The rearrangement uses TRBV7-9 and TRBJ1-2; 7 bases agree with TRBD1. Germline V lookup: CDR1 SEHNR, CDR2 FQNEAQ (reference sequence). V dropped 2 bases and J dropped 4; count of bases not matched to a gene: 10. CDR3 length: 16 residues. The CDR3: CASSLPRQGLGYGYTF. CDR3 DNA: TGTGCCAGCAGCTTACCTCGACAGGGTTTAGGCTATGGCTACACCTTC.

V gene TRBV18 combines with J gene TRBJ2-7; the D gene could be TRBD1 or TRBD2 (6 bases each). V lost 4 bases and J lost 0, with 16 bases in between. This CDR3 spans 16 amino acids. From germline, CDR1 is KGHSH and CDR2 LQKENI. The CDR3 loop reads CASSLSRGGSSYEQYF. CDR3 nucleotide sequence: TGTGCCAGCTCACTTTCCAGGGGAGGAAGCTCCTACGAGCAGTACTTC.